One TCR beta chain is described in this entry. In germline, CDR1 is SGHRS, CDR2 YFSETQ. The V segment lost 6 bases and the J segment 0 bases; nucleotides outside the gene matches: 5. The CDR3 has 14 amino acids. The record originates from a study of blood T cell repertoires in COVID-19. Participants were placed into cohorts based on the clinical history they reported. The table came from immunoSEQ multiplex PCR; TCRdb's copy has only in-frame clones and leaves some out. This sample has approximately 64,000 clones, with 70% to 90% found just once. Sequenced material: PBMCs or T cells enriched from blood (not recorded which). This receptor was taken from a woman between 35 and 50 years old who had recovered from COVID-19. The rearrangement uses TRBV5-1 and TRBJ1-1; 7 bases are shared with TRBD1. In DNA, the CDR3 is TGCGCCAGCACCTTACAGGGGATGAACACTGAAGCTTTCTTT. Protein product: CASTLQGMNTEAFF. The full variable domain, completed using reference TRBV5-1 and TRBJ1-1, is KAGVTQTPRYLIKTRGQQVTLSCSPISGHRSVSWYQQTPGQGLQFLFEYFSETQRNKGNFPGRFSGRQFSNSRSEMNVSTLELGDSALYLCASTLQGMNTEAFFGQGTRLTVV.